The T cell receptor beta chain under discussion was sequenced for a study of blood T cell repertoires in COVID-19 (dated by TCRdb to between 2020 and 2021). Study-wide context: The collaborator samples originated in the United States, Italy and Spain and spanned the acute and convalescent phases of COVID-19. The repertoires were made available in a free public database intended to serve as a resource for research on the immune response to SARS-CoV-2. The sample metadata nearly always contained a de-identified subject ID, COVID-19 status, age in years and sex. The samples were drawn from the first 160 participants of the ongoing ImmuneRACE study and from 950 to 1,500 subjects provided by 6 global collaborators. The material from the prospective study consisted of cDNA or gDNA derived from T cells, B-cell-depleted T cells, or PBMCs. HLA class I and class II types, where available, came from metadata supplied by the sample provider rather than from assay-based typing. The dataset comprised deeply sampled blood TCRbeta repertoires from subjects exposed to, actively infected with, or recovered from COVID-19. Broad study findings and their caveats: Clinical and demographic metadata were provided uncurated, with the amount varying by source and participant.

The immunoSEQ Assay, a bias-controlled multiplex PCR, was used to amplify TCRbeta CDR3 regions from genomic DNA. In the original analysis: The number of nucleated cells in each sample was estimated by amplification of reference gene primers within the assay. Sequence reads were collapsed and filtered to measure the absolute abundance of every unique TCRbeta CDR3 rearrangement. For each sample, productive Simpson clonality was calculated by taking the square root of Simpson's diversity index across productive rearrangements. The immuneACCESS repertoire file appears here via TCRdb, limited to in-frame rearrangements. These files lack a portion of the clones; in checked studies, under half of the deficit traces to unresolved V genes, and the cause of the others is not known. Clone size and V and J calls were adopted from that table, with D and trimming inferred from the DNA. The sample has approximately 270,000 clones on record, around nine tenths of them singletons. The top ten clonotypes cover around 2% of the sample.

Collaborating institutions collected whole blood in K2EDTA tubes following their own protocols. For TCRbeta analysis, collaborator samples were shipped as frozen whole blood, as isolated PBMCs, or as DNA extracted from either sample type. This clone appeared a single time. Its antigen specificity is not known. No per-base quality is available; no much larger clone lies one base away. The sample taken for sequencing was peripheral blood. This receptor was taken from a middle-aged man with acute or convalescent COVID-19.

The CDR3 has the sequence CASTGTYSNEQFF. The sequenced DNA: TGTGCCAGCACTGGGACTTACTCCAATGAGCAGTTCTTC. The chain links TRBV12-3 or TRBV12-4 with TRBJ2-1; possibly the D gene is TRBD2, per 6 matching bases. V and J lose 7 bases and 6 bases, and a span of 13 bases separates them. From the cysteine through the phenylalanine, the CDR3 covers 13 amino acids. Only the CDR3 DNA is retained, 39 bases long and in frame from the first base.